Listed here are 16 T cell receptor beta chains from one sample, sequenced in a study of post-analysis software for immune sequencing data. No antigen has been assigned to these receptors. General study findings and limits: In patients, TRBV5-6, TRBV5-1 and TRBV20-1 belonged to five TRBV segments found more frequently than in controls.

The TCR beta cDNA libraries carried unique molecular identifiers. MiXCR, applied by TCRdb to the PCR reads, yields one record per CDR3 protein. The table records a few hundred thousand distinct CDR3 sequences, 34% of them present only once. Sequencing input: blood. The origin of the receptors is a girl aged 2-17 years with multiple sclerosis.

This sequence joins TRBV20-1 and TRBJ1-5; possible D gene TRBD1, 6 bases. In germline, CDR1 is DFQATT, CDR2 SNEGSKA (reference sequence). This CDR3 has 20 amino acids. The ends were cut back, 1 base at V and 0 bases at J, with 25 bases in the middle. The CDR3 DNA reads as TGCAGTGCTAGAGGTGGGGACCCAACAGGGCCGGCTTATAGCAATCAGCCCCAGCATTTT. It is translated as CSARGGDPTGPAYSNQPQHF.

This clonotype appeared a few times. The chain couples TRBV20-1 to TRBJ2-4; 7 nucleotides agree with TRBD1. There are 16 residues in the CDR3. Germline V CDR1 and CDR2: DFQATT, SNEGSKA (reference sequence). J lost 3 bases, V lost 3 bases, and 11 bases had no gene match. The CDR3 here is CSARPGQAGVKNIQYF. Written as DNA, the CDR3 is TGCAGTGCTAGGCCCGGACAGGCCGGAGTCAAAAACATTCAGTACTTC.

This sequence joins TRBV5-1 and TRBJ1-1; possible D gene TRBD1, 6 bases. This CDR3 has 15 amino acids. Deletions cut 1 base from V and 5 bases from J, with 15 bases between. Germline V lookup: CDR1 SGHRS, CDR2 YFSETQ. The CDR3: CASSLFRGATTEAFF. In DNA form, the CDR3 reads TGCGCCAGCAGCTTGTTTCGGGGGGCGACTACTGAAGCTTTCTTT. The full variable domain, completed using reference TRBV5-1 and TRBJ1-1, is KAGVTQTPRYLIKTRGQQVTLSCSPISGHRSVSWYQQTPGQGLQFLFEYFSETQRNKGNFPGRFSGRQFSNSRSEMNVSTLELGDSALYLCASSLFRGATTEAFFGQGTRLTVV.

A few counts support this clonotype. A read error may produce the germline difference seen at one junction end. This chain links TRBV5-1 with TRBJ1-4; 10 bases map to TRBD1. This CDR3 is built from 14 residues. The germline V gene has CDR1 SGHRS and CDR2 YFSETQ. CDR3: CASSSGQGNEKLFF. CDR3 DNA sequence: TGTGCCAGCAGTTCGGGACAGGGGAACGAAAAACTGTTTTTT.

This clonotype was recorded once. The V call is TRBV7-8, the J call TRBJ1-1; 12 nucleotides line up with TRBD1. V shed 0 bases, J shed 6 bases, and the junction held 8 bases outside the gene matches. This CDR3 contains 17 residues. Germline CDR1 reads SGHVS; CDR2 reads FQNEAQ. The CDR3 DNA reads TGTGCCAGCAGCTTAGCCGGGACAGGGGGCGCGGGGGCTGAAGCTTTCTTT. Its protein is CASSLAGTGGAGAEAFF.

The V gene is TRBV7-3, the J gene TRBJ1-6; D unresolved. Germline loops: CDR1 SGHTA, CDR2 FQGTGA. CDR3 length: 13 residues. Trimming pared 4 bases from V and 3 bases from J, leaving 4 bases between. Here the CDR3 reads CASSWDYNSPLHF. CDR3 sequence (DNA): TGTGCCAGCAGCTGGGACTATAATTCACCCCTCCACTTT.

This clonotype was picked up a small number of times. The chain recombines TRBV20-1 with TRBJ2-7; 11 bases match TRBD2. The CDR3 spans 15 residues. The trim removed 6 bases at V and 0 bases at J, leaving 7 bases unmatched. Germline V gene lookup returns CDR1 DFQATT and CDR2 SNEGSKA (reference sequence). The CDR3 bases are TGCAGTGCCAGACTAGCGGGGCGAAGCTCCTACGAGCAGTACTTC. It translates to CSARLAGRSSYEQYF.

The chain combines TRBV29-1 with TRBJ1-2; a possible D gene is TRBD1 (6 bases). Germline V gene sequence: CDR1 SQVTM, CDR2 ANQGSEA. This CDR3 region has 12 residues. V lost 7 bases and J lost 4, with 13 bases in between. The CDR3 here is CSGITGIYGYTF. CDR3 nucleotide sequence: TGCAGCGGTATCACAGGGATCTATGGCTACACCTTC. Supplemented by reference TRBV29-1 and TRBJ1-2, the full variable domain reads SAVISQKPSRDICQRGTSLTIQCQVDSQVTMMFWYRQQPGQSLTLIATANQGSEATYESGFVIDKFPISRPNLTFSTLTVSNMSPEDSSIYLCSGITGIYGYTFGSGTRLTVV.

This chain links TRBV2 with TRBJ2-5; weak D call: TRBD1 (7 bases). V lost 11 bases and J lost 1, with 17 bases in between. The CDR3 sequence is 14 residues long. The germline V gene has CDR1 SNHLY and CDR2 FYNNEI. CDR3 nucleotides: TGTGCCGGCATTGCGGGACAGCCCCAAGAGACCCAGTACTTC. Translating it yields CAGIAGQPQETQYF.

This chain uses TRBV7-9 with TRBJ2-1; D ambiguous. V was cut by 5 bases and J by 2 bases, with 16 bases left in between. This CDR3 comprises 16 residues. Germline CDR1 reads SEHNR; CDR2 reads FQNEAQ (reference sequence). Here the CDR3 DNA reads TGTGCCAGCAGCGCGACGGGCGGCAGGCCCTACAATGAGCAGTTCTTC. Translation gives CASSATGGRPYNEQFF.

The chain uses TRBV20-1 and TRBJ1-5; 9 bases are shared with TRBD1. The CDR3 runs 14 residues. Trimming at V came to 6 bases and at J to 1 base, leaving 4 bases not matched to a gene. The V gene's germline CDR1 is DFQATT and CDR2 SNEGSKA (reference sequence). This CDR3 is CSAEQGASNQPQHF. The CDR3 bases are TGCAGTGCCGAACAGGGGGCGAGCAATCAGCCCCAGCATTTT.

This clonotype was detected a few times. This chain uses TRBV20-1 with TRBJ2-5, with D unclear. Between the trimmed V and J ends, which lost 4 bases and 3 bases, there was a span of 12 bases. The CDR3 is 13 residues long. Per the germline V gene, CDR1 is DFQATT and CDR2 is SNEGSKA (reference sequence). The CDR3 DNA sequence: TGCAGTGCTAAAGCGCCCGTTAAAGAGACCCAGTACTTC. This translates into CSAKAPVKETQYF.

This clonotype was picked up a small number of times. The genes are TRBV27 and TRBJ1-4; weak D call: TRBD1 (6 bases). The CDR3 has 14 amino acids. V lost 10 bases and J lost 7, with 19 bases in between. CDR1 and CDR2 from the germline V gene are MNHEY and SMNVEV (reference sequence). The CDR3 region is CATTSGVGGEKLFF. The DNA of the CDR3 is TGTGCCACCACCTCAGGGGTTGGGGGTGAAAAACTGTTTTTT.

The chain couples TRBV18 to TRBJ1-3; D not certain. Germline loops: CDR1 KGHSH, CDR2 LQKENI. The V gene lost 3 bases and the J gene lost 0 bases, with 9 bases spanning the gap. The CDR3 loop spans 15 amino acids. CDR3: CASSPQASSGNTIYF. CDR3 coding DNA: TGTGCCAGCTCACCGCAGGCGAGCTCTGGAAACACCATATATTTT.

V and J are TRBV7-2 and TRBJ1-4; D is undetermined. V was clipped by 5 bases and J by 3 bases, with 13 bases between them. Germline V gene data show CDR1 as SGHTA and CDR2 as FQGNSA. The length of the CDR3 is 15 residues. The CDR3 here is CASSRTGSANEKLFF. DNA of the CDR3: TGTGCCAGCAGCAGGACGGGGTCGGCTAATGAAAAACTGTTTTTT.

The rearrangement uses TRBV5-1 and TRBJ2-6; D may be TRBD1 (6 bases). The CDR3 contains 15 residues. V lost 3 bases and J lost 5, with 12 bases in between. Germline CDR1 and CDR2: SGHRS and YFSETQ. CDR3 region: CASSSSGARANVLTF. CDR3 DNA sequence: TGCGCCAGCAGCTCATCAGGGGCTAGGGCCAACGTCCTGACTTTC. Based on the CDR3 plus reference TRBV5-1 and TRBJ2-6, the full variable domain is KAGVTQTPRYLIKTRGQQVTLSCSPISGHRSVSWYQQTPGQGLQFLFEYFSETQRNKGNFPGRFSGRQFSNSRSEMNVSTLELGDSALYLCASSSSGARANVLTFGAGSRLTVL.